This T cell receptor (beta chain) was observed in a study of PD-L1 blockade in urothelial cancer. Profiled with immunoSEQ multiplex PCR; TCRdb holds only in-frame clones, not every one. This sample has about 91,000 clones, with over 80% found just once. Germline CDR1 SGHVS, CDR2 FQNEAQ. The CDR3 covers 15 residues. The V segment lost 5 bases and the J segment 1 base; nucleotides outside the gene matches: 5. Time point: peripheral blood 6 weeks after treatment start. A few counts support this clone. The TCR originated in a man aged 65 to 85 with urothelial cancer. V and J are TRBV7-8 and TRBJ1-1; 9 positions agree with TRBD1. The sequenced sample was PBMCs, obtained around atezolizumab (anti-PD-L1) treatment. Here the CDR3 DNA reads TGTGCCAGCAGCCAACCGGGACAGGGGAACACTGAAGCTTTCTTT. This sequence encodes CASSQPGQGNTEAFF.